This T cell receptor (beta chain) was obtained from a study of CD8 T cells in ankylosing spondylitis. V lost 7 bases to trimming and J lost 1 base, with 13 bases between them. CDR3 length: 13 amino acids. Germline V gene lookup returns CDR1 DFQATT and CDR2 SNEGSKA (reference sequence). Study-wide results and caveats: Clones linked to disease were reported to show significant enrichment in matched ankylosing spondylitis synovial fluid.

5'-RACE, quantitative and with molecular barcodes, yielded the TCR beta libraries. Via MiXCR, TCRdb re-called the 5' RACE reads, giving one row per CDR3 protein. The data contain 350,000 or so distinct CDR3 sequences, approximately 15% of them singletons. This clonotype was counted ten times or more. Its cognate antigen is unknown. This clonotype originated in a male donor with ankylosing spondylitis or in good health (not recorded which). Material: blood, either unsorted or a sorted T cell fraction (not recorded which). The rearrangement uses TRBV20-1 and TRBJ1-1; maybe TRBD1 (5 bases). The CDR3 region has the DNA TGCAGTGTTCCCGACCAGGGGAACACTGAAGCTTTCTTT. Its translation is CSVPDQGNTEAFF.